The 20 T cell receptor beta chains reported below all come from one sample, sequenced in a study of vaccination effects on CD4 cells after COVID-19. Here immunoSEQ multiplex PCR was the method, and the copy in TCRdb shows in-frame clones only, minus some. The sample lists about 43,000 clones; around 76% were seen once. Ahead of sequencing, the ViraFEST assay grew antigen-specific CD4+ T cells using viral peptide pools. At the end of nine to ten days of culture, CD4+ T cells were isolated. Recipients of the vaccine had no prior SARS-CoV-2 infection and negative nucleocapsid antibodies. Their antigens remain unidentified. This specimen consisted of CD4+ T cells from PBMCs cultured with SARS-CoV-2 spike peptides, obtained before COVID-19 vaccination. The source of these receptors is a human donor who received a COVID-19 vaccine.

The chain carries TRBV5-1 and TRBJ2-5; 10 bases line up with TRBD2. The CDR3 runs to 16 residues. The V and J ends lost 1 base and 2 bases, in that order; junction bases with no gene match: 5. Germline-derived CDR1 and CDR2 are SGHRS and YFSETQ. Here the CDR3 reads CASSLSSGGTQETQYF. For the CDR3, the DNA is TGCGCCAGCAGCTTGTCTAGCGGGGGAACGCAAGAGACCCAGTACTTC.

The rearrangement uses TRBV5-1 and TRBJ2-5; 7 bases line up with TRBD1. J lost 1 base, V lost 6 bases, and 3 bases had no gene match. The CDR3 totals 13 residues. Germline V gene sequence: CDR1 SGHRS, CDR2 YFSETQ. In nucleotides, the CDR3 is TGCGCCAGCAAGGACAGGACCCAAGAGACCCAGTACTTC. Its translation: CASKDRTQETQYF. The full variable domain, in which reference TRBV5-1 and TRBJ2-5 provide the parts outside the CDR3, is KAGVTQTPRYLIKTRGQQVTLSCSPISGHRSVSWYQQTPGQGLQFLFEYFSETQRNKGNFPGRFSGRQFSNSRSEMNVSTLELGDSALYLCASKDRTQETQYFGPGTRLLVL.

J is TRBJ2-2 and V is TRBV7-2, with a possible D match to TRBD2 (5 bases). Germline V CDR1 and CDR2: SGHTA, FQGNSA. Between the trimmed V and J ends, which lost 6 bases and 6 bases, there was a span of 11 bases. The CDR3 has 13 residues. As DNA, the CDR3 is TGTGCCAGCAGTTCGGACTTTGCCGGGGAGCTGTTTTTT. Protein: CASSSDFAGELFF.

The chain couples TRBV15 to TRBJ2-5; D is uncertain. Trimming took 0 bases from V and 0 from J, leaving 8 bases between them. The CDR3 is 15 residues long. Germline V gene data show CDR1 as LNHNV and CDR2 as YYDKDF (reference sequence). CDR3: CATSRDLADQETQYF. Here the CDR3 DNA reads TGTGCCACCAGCAGAGATCTGGCAGACCAAGAGACCCAGTACTTC. The full variable domain, completed using reference TRBV15 and TRBJ2-5, is DAMVIQNPRYQVTQFGKPVTLSCSQTLNHNVMYWYQQKSSQAPKLLFHYYDKDFNNEADTPDNFQSRRPNTSFCFLDIRSPGLGDTAMYLCATSRDLADQETQYFGPGTRLLVL.

V gene TRBV2 combines with J gene TRBJ2-1, with TRBD1 as a possible D gene (6 bases). V lost 6 bases to trimming and J lost 3 bases, with 9 bases between them. This CDR3 contains 13 residues. The V gene's germline CDR1 is SNHLY and CDR2 FYNNEI. CDR3 residues: CASSGTRYNEQFF. Here the CDR3 DNA reads TGTGCCAGCAGCGGGACACGCTACAATGAGCAGTTCTTC.

This chain links TRBV5-6 with TRBJ1-2, with D unclear. The V and J ends lost 6 bases and 4 bases respectively, with 19 bases between them. The CDR3 is made up of 15 amino acids. The germline V gene encodes CDR1 SGHDT and CDR2 YYEEEE. This chain's CDR3 is CASTPGIGVSYGYTF. DNA for the CDR3: TGTGCCAGCACCCCGGGTATCGGGGTGAGCTATGGCTACACCTTC.

V gene TRBV5-1 combines with J gene TRBJ2-1; weak D call: TRBD2 (7 bases). Germline V gene data show CDR1 as SGHRS and CDR2 as YFSETQ. CDR3 length: 14 residues. The V end was cut by 0 bases, the J end by 12 bases, with 16 bases between. The CDR3 nucleotides are TGCGCCAGCAGCTTGGACTGGGGGGGCTCGGGGCAGTTCTTC. Translation: CASSLDWGGSGQFF. The whole variable domain, filled in from reference TRBV5-1 and TRBJ2-1, reads KAGVTQTPRYLIKTRGQQVTLSCSPISGHRSVSWYQQTPGQGLQFLFEYFSETQRNKGNFPGRFSGRQFSNSRSEMNVSTLELGDSALYLCASSLDWGGSGQFFGPGTRLTVL.

The chain recombines TRBV10-3 with TRBJ2-7; D may be TRBD1 (5 bases). This CDR3 has 13 amino acids. The germline CDR1 and CDR2 sequences are ENHRY and SYGVKD. V lost 4 bases and J 2 bases, leaving 9 bases between the germline ends. Here the CDR3 reads CAISGTQTYEQYV. The CDR3 nucleotides are TGTGCCATCAGTGGGACACAGACCTACGAGCAGTACGTC.

The rearrangement links TRBV20-1 to TRBJ2-5; D possibly corresponds to TRBD1 (5 bases). Germline V gives CDR1 DFQATT, CDR2 SNEGSKA (reference sequence). This CDR3 spans 11 amino acids. Trimming took 7 bases from V and 0 from J, leaving 6 bases between them. The CDR3 loop reads CSGQNQETQYF. The CDR3 DNA is TGCAGTGGACAGAACCAAGAGACCCAGTACTTC.

This clone was counted only a few times. V usage is TRBV6-5 and J usage is TRBJ1-1; D might be TRBD1 (5 bases). Germline V gene sequence: CDR1 MNHEY, CDR2 SVGAGI. This CDR3 has 14 residues. Trimming pared 6 bases from V and 0 bases from J, leaving 11 bases between. CDR3 DNA: TGTGCCAGCAGAAGGGGCATTATGAACACTGAAGCTTTCTTT. As protein: CASRRGIMNTEAFF.

The sample holds a few counts of this clone. The J gene is TRBJ1-5, the V gene TRBV19; D is unclear. The CDR3 loop spans 14 amino acids. The germline V and J ends were trimmed by 5 bases and 4 bases, with 12 bases remaining between them. Germline lookup yields CDR1 LNHDA and CDR2 SQIVND (reference sequence). CDR3 in amino acids: CASSSGRPNQPQHF. The CDR3, as DNA: TGTGCCAGTAGTTCTGGCAGGCCGAATCAGCCCCAGCATTTT.

The chain uses TRBV28 and TRBJ1-2; D is ambiguous. Germline-derived CDR1 and CDR2 are MDHEN and SYDVKM. The CDR3 consists of 13 residues. V lost 8 bases and J lost 4, with 14 bases in between. CDR3: CASQRTAVYGYTF. In DNA form, the CDR3 reads TGTGCCAGCCAAAGGACCGCGGTCTATGGCTACACCTTC.

This clone was seen a few times. The chain combines TRBV19 with TRBJ1-2, with D possibly matching TRBD1 (5 bases). The CDR3 is 17 residues long. Per germline, CDR1 LNHDA and CDR2 SQIVND (reference sequence). Deletions cut 2 bases from V and 7 bases from J, with 23 bases between. CDR3 nucleotide sequence: TGTGCCAGTAGTATATCCTCGCGGACAATCTTTTTCCCTGGCTACACCTTC. It translates to CASSISSRTIFFPGYTF.

The chain couples TRBV7-2 to TRBJ2-5; 9 bases line up with TRBD1. The CDR3 runs to 17 residues. The V and J ends lost 5 bases and 7 bases, in that order; junction bases with no gene match: 17. Germline assignment: CDR1 SGHTA and CDR2 FQGNSA. CDR3 DNA sequence: TGTGCCAGCAGCATAGTAAGACAGGGACAGGGTGACGGGACCCAGTACTTC. It is translated as CASSIVRQGQGDGTQYF.

This clone was recorded once. The V and J genes are TRBV21-1 and TRBJ2-7. TRBV21-1 is deemed a pseudogene. This CDR3 spans 17 amino acids. The CDR3 bases are TGTGCCAGCAGCGTTTTTCGGGGGCCACTACACATCTACGAGCAGTACGTC. Encoded protein: CASSVFRGPLHIYEQYV.

This clone was detected a few times. CDR3 sequence reads: CASSIALQDFYGYTF. Here the CDR3 DNA reads TGTGCCAGTAGTATAGCTCTACAGGACTTCTATGGCTACACCTTC. The chain has TRBV19 and TRBJ1-2; perhaps TRBD1 as D (5 bases). Germline loops: CDR1 LNHDA, CDR2 SQIVND (reference sequence). The CDR3 runs to 15 residues. V lost 1 base to trimming and J lost 4 bases, with 13 bases between them.

This sequence joins TRBV24-1 and TRBJ2-3; no clear D. This CDR3 contains 11 residues. The V gene's germline CDR1 is KGHDR and CDR2 SFDVKD. V was pared by 9 bases and J by 6 bases, with 9 bases between. The CDR3 protein is CATSIGDTQYF. The CDR3 DNA is TGTGCCACCTCCATCGGGGATACGCAGTATTTT.

This sequence joins TRBV5-1 and TRBJ1-4; D possibly corresponds to TRBD1 (6 bases). Trimming cost V 2 bases and J 4 bases, with 9 bases left between them. The CDR3 has 14 residues. Germline CDR1 is SGHRS and CDR2 is YFSETQ. CDR3 protein: CASSFTDSNEKLFF. The CDR3 region has the DNA TGCGCCAGCAGCTTTACGGACAGTAATGAAAAACTGTTTTTT.

V is TRBV5-1 and J is TRBJ2-5, with D tentatively TRBD2 (7 bases). Germline V lookup: CDR1 SGHRS, CDR2 YFSETQ. Deletions cut 0 bases from V and 0 bases from J, with 12 bases between. The CDR3 length is 16 residues. The DNA of the CDR3 is TGCGCCAGCAGCTTGGTTCGGGGGGCTGACCAAGAGACCCAGTACTTC. This sequence encodes CASSLVRGADQETQYF.

This chain links TRBV18 with TRBJ1-1; D is undetermined. Trimming pared 5 bases from V and 8 bases from J, leaving 12 bases between. In germline, CDR1 is KGHSH, CDR2 LQKENI. CDR3 length: 12 amino acids. Here the CDR3 DNA reads TGTGCCAGCTCAAAGAACCGGGAGGAAGCTTTCTTT. It is translated as CASSKNREEAFF.